The rows below give T cell receptor beta chains drawn from one sample of a study of Ad26.COV2.S vaccination and SARS-CoV-2 variants. Measured with immunoSEQ multiplex PCR; TCRdb has only the in-frame clones, and not every one. The sample yields around 350,000 clones, just over 90% seen once. The sample was peripheral blood, taken after recovery from COVID-19. The receptors here all came from a human donor who had recovered from COVID-19. The CDR3 runs from the conserved cysteine through the conserved F or W. Each record gives: clone size, J gene, D gene, CDR3 length, V gene, CDR3 DNA, CDR3 protein. A D gene is named only where the DNA matches it firmly. Clone size is stated in some rows and not others, as once, few, many or a class when expanded.

>NA|TRBJ2-5|TRBD2|15|TRBV5-4
TGTGCCAGCAGCTTGTCCACGGGGGGTGGAGAGACCCAGTACTTC
CASSLSTGGGETQYF
>NA|TRBJ2-4|NA|15|TRBV18
TGTGCCAGCTCACCACCGGCCTTAGCCAAAAACATTCAGTACTTC
CASSPPALAKNIQYF
>NA|TRBJ2-2|TRBD1|13|TRBV13
TGTGCCAGCAGCGACAGGGCCACCGGGGAGCTGTTTTTT
CASSDRATGELFF
>NA|TRBJ1-3|NA|16|TRBV9
TGTGCCAGCAGCTCGAGGAGGGGCCAAACTGGAAACACCATATATTTT
CASSSRRGQTGNTIYF
>NA|TRBJ2-3|NA|16|TRBV2
TGTGCCAGCAGTGACCCCCGGACGAGCCTCGGAGATACGCAGTATTTT
CASSDPRTSLGDTQYF
>NA|TRBJ1-1|TRBD1|16|TRBV5-5
TGTGCCAGCACTACAGGGGGCTTGGTGAGGAACACTGAAGCTTTCTTT
CASTTGGLVRNTEAFF
>NA|TRBJ2-3|TRBD2|13|TRBV7-9
TGTGCCAGCAGCTCCGGGGGGGCAGATACGCAGTATTTT
CASSSGGADTQYF
>NA|TRBJ2-5|TRBD2|16|TRBV11-1
TGTGCCAGCAGCTTAGGGGGCGGGCGGGGGGAAGAGACCCAGTACTTC
CASSLGGGRGEETQYF
>NA|TRBJ1-5|NA|16|TRBV21-1
TGTGCCAGCAGCCGGACAGGGACTTGTAGCAATCAGCCCCAGCATTTT
CASSRTGTCSNQPQHF
>NA|TRBJ2-5|TRBD2|16|TRBV7-6
TGTGCCAGCAGCCCGTTTAGCGGGGGGCTGGGGGAGACCCAGTACTTC
CASSPFSGGLGETQYF
>NA|TRBJ2-3|NA|18|TRBV3-1/TRBV3-2
TGTGCCAGCAGCTCCCCCGTCAGGGGCTTCCCTAGCACAGATACGCAGTATTTT
CASSSPVRGFPSTDTQYF
>once|TRBJ2-1|NA|15|TRBV18
TGTGCCAGCTCACCTACGGAGAGCTCCTACAATGAGCAGTTCTTC
CASSPTESSYNEQFF
>NA|TRBJ2-1|TRBD1|18|TRBV11-2
TGTGCCAGCAGCATAGAGTACTCCGGGACAGGGGCGTTGTATGAGCAGTTCTTC
CASSIEYSGTGALYEQFF
>NA|TRBJ1-2|NA|14|TRBV6-2/TRBV6-3
TGTGCCAGCAGCTCGAGCCAGGGTAGCTATGGCTACACCTTC
CASSSSQGSYGYTF
>once|TRBJ2-2|NA|15|TRBV6-1
TGTGCCAGCAGTGAAGCCCCCTTTAACACCGGGGAGCTGTTTTTT
CASSEAPFNTGELFF
>NA|TRBJ1-2|NA|19|TRBV14
TGTGCCAGCAGCCAAGGCCATCCGGCCCGACGCGGTAGTCGCTATGGCTACACCTTC
CASSQGHPARRGSRYGYTF
>NA|TRBJ1-2|TRBD1|19|TRBV19
TGTGCCAGTAGTATATATCGCCTCCCTTCAGGGGGAAGTAACTATGGCTACACCTTC
CASSIYRLPSGGSNYGYTF
>NA|TRBJ1-1|TRBD1|14|TRBV6-4
TGTGCCAGCAGTGCAAGACAGGGTTGGACTGAAGCTTTCTTT
CASSARQGWTEAFF
>NA|TRBJ2-1|NA|17|TRBV4-1
TGCGCCAGCAGCCAGGGGATTAGGGGTAGCTCCTACAATGAGCAGTTCTTC
CASSQGIRGSSYNEQFF
>NA|TRBJ2-1|NA|18|TRBV14
TGTGCCAGCAGCCATGACGAGGGGGAACAAGGATCCCCCTGGGAGCAGTTCTTC
CASSHDEGEQGSPWEQFF
>once|TRBJ2-7|NA|12|TRBV12-3/TRBV12-4
TGTGCCAGCACCCAGGGCCCCTACGAGCAGTACTTC
CASTQGPYEQYF
>NA|TRBJ2-7|TRBD1|13|TRBV2
TGTGCCAGGCGTGGGGGACAGGGCTACGAGCAGTACTTC
CARRGGQGYEQYF
>NA|TRBJ2-2|NA|18|TRBV7-9
TGTGCCAGCAGCGCCGACGCGGGGGCAGGGGGCCTGACCGGGGAGCTGTTTTTT
CASSADAGAGGLTGELFF